The 11 T cell receptor beta chains in this list originate from one sample, sequenced in a study of metastatic and nonmetastatic thyroid tumors. Prior to thyroid surgery, none of the patients had received any treatment. TCRdb reanalyzed the PCR reads with MiXCR. The sample lists just under 8,000 clones, roughly 24% occurring once. The sample consisted of adjacent normal tissue. These receptor sequences come from a female donor with papillary thyroid cancer or a benign thyroid nodule (not recorded which). Some clones in this sample may be carry-over from other donors' samples.

The V call is TRBV7-8, the J call TRBJ1-1; maybe TRBD1 (6 bases). Trimming removed 4 bases at V and 2 bases at J, with 17 bases between. There are 16 residues in the CDR3. Germline CDR1 SGHVS, CDR2 FQNEAQ. CDR3 nucleotides: TGTGCCAGCAGCTCAGAAGAGGGGGGAACCAACACTGAAGCTTTCTTT. Encoded protein: CASSSEEGGTNTEAFF.

Comments on this clone: No conserved phenylalanine or tryptophan ends this CDR3, so it is likely a read error. The DNA is omitted, as the CDR3 cannot be located on it reliably, and the CDR3 follows TCRdb's listing. The chain combines TRBV6-1 with TRBJ1-2; no check of the table's D call, TRBD1, against the DNA was made. The CDR3 spans 12 amino acids, including both terminal residues. The germline V gene encodes CDR1 MNHNS and CDR2 SASEGT. CDR3: CATGSGGRGYTL.

J is TRBJ2-5 and V is TRBV20-1, with D possibly matching TRBD2 (8 bases). The V end lost 1 base, the J end lost 5 bases, and 14 bases lay between the germline ends. Germline V gives CDR1 DFQATT, CDR2 SNEGSKA (reference sequence). There are 14 residues in the CDR3. The CDR3 loop is CSARGQGLEETQYF. CDR3 coding DNA: TGCAGTGCTAGAGGACAGGGACTAGAGGAGACCCAGTACTTC.

In its sample, this clone was seen a few times. The chain links TRBV11-2 to TRBJ2-1; TRBD2 matches at 7 bases. There are 14 residues in the CDR3. CDR1 is SGHAT, CDR2 FQNNGV, per germline. Trimming took 8 bases from V and 2 from J; bases not matched to a gene: 6. This chain's CDR3 is CASAPGLTYNEQFF. The CDR3 DNA follows: TGTGCCAGCGCACCGGGACTAACCTACAATGAGCAGTTCTTC.

CDR3 nucleotides: TGTGCCAGCAGCACCCCCGGACAGAGAAGTCCTTCTGGAAACACCATATATTTT. Translated: CASSTPGQRSPSGNTIYF. V usage is TRBV11-2 and J usage is TRBJ1-3; tentative D call: TRBD1 (6 bases). V was pared by 5 bases and J by 1 base, with 21 bases between. The CDR3 is 18 residues long. Germline V lookup: CDR1 SGHAT, CDR2 FQNNGV. Full variable domain (rest looked up from reference TRBV11-2 and TRBJ1-3): EAGVAQSPRYKIIEKRQSVAFWCNPISGHATLYWYQQILGQGPKLLIQFQNNGVVDDSQLPKDRFSAERLKGVDSTLKIQPAKLEDSAVYLCASSTPGQRSPSGNTIYFGEGSWLTVV.

This clone occurred a few times. V and J are TRBV28 and TRBJ2-7, with 7 bases identical to TRBD1. This CDR3 comprises 13 residues. With V trimmed by 7 bases and J by 2 bases, 5 bases remained unmatched. Germline V lookup: CDR1 MDHEN, CDR2 SYDVKM. CDR3 coding DNA: TGTGCCAGCACCGGACAGGAGGCCTACGAGCAGTACTTC. Its protein product is CASTGQEAYEQYF.

In this sample, this clone turned up a few times. The chain recombines TRBV11-3 with TRBJ2-2; either TRBD1 or TRBD2 may supply D (5 bases each). CDR1 and CDR2 from the germline V gene are SGHNT and YENEEA. V lost 6 bases and J lost 2, with 10 bases in between. The CDR3 spans 14 residues. Written as DNA, the CDR3 is TGTGCCAGCAGACGGGACGTCAACACCGGGGAGCTGTTTTTT. Amino acid sequence: CASRRDVNTGELFF.

This clone was seen a single time. The sample contains more than one DNA sequence encoding this CDR3. The chain combines TRBV11-2 with TRBJ2-7, with a weak D call TRBD2 (6 bases). Looked up from germline, CDR1 is SGHAT and CDR2 is FQNNGV. V was trimmed by 3 bases and J by 7 bases, leaving 19 bases between them. The CDR3 consists of 15 residues. The CDR3 nucleotides are TGTGCCAGCAGCTTGAGGAGAGGAGCGGGTTATGAGCAGTACTTC. Translating it yields CASSLRRGAGYEQYF.

This clone was counted only a few times. This chain uses TRBV6-1 with TRBJ2-2; 10 bases agree with TRBD2. The CDR3 covers 17 residues. CDR1 MNHNS and CDR2 SASEGT come from the germline V gene. V lost 7 bases and J lost 1; bases outside the gene matches: 9. The DNA of the CDR3 is TGTGCCAGCATTAGACCGGGACTAGCGCTGAACACCGGGGAGCTGTTTTTT. It specifies CASIRPGLALNTGELFF.

This clone was seen repeatedly, ten times or more. This chain uses TRBV5-7 with TRBJ2-2; TRBD1 might be the D (5 bases). TRBV5-7 is an open reading frame whose function is uncertain. Trimming took 2 bases from V and 6 from J, leaving 14 bases between them. This CDR3 is built from 15 residues. The CDR3 sequence is CASSFPPGRAGELFF. The CDR3 DNA reads as TGTGCCAGCAGCTTCCCGCCAGGGCGCGCCGGGGAGCTGTTTTTT.

This sequence joins TRBV20-1 and TRBJ1-1, with unresolved D. The V end was cut by 0 bases, the J end by 8 bases, with 7 bases between. Germline CDR1 reads DFQATT; CDR2 reads SNEGSKA (reference sequence). CDR3 length: 11 amino acids. DNA for the CDR3: TGCAGTGCTAGAGATGTGGGGGAAGCTTTCTTT. Protein product: CSARDVGEAFF.